The text below deals with one T cell receptor (beta chain). All enrollees were about 18 to 100 years old and from approximately 25 US areas. These data come from a study of blood T cell repertoires in COVID-19. Study overall: Samples came from the United States, Italy and Spain, spanning acute and convalescent COVID-19.

Method: immunoSEQ multiplex PCR; TCRdb's copy keeps in-frame clones and lacks some. The sample holds 210,000 or so clones, 80% seen once. Trimming removed 2 bases at V and 9 bases at J, with 11 bases between. The V gene's germline CDR1 is LNHDA and CDR2 SQIVND (reference sequence). The CDR3 is 13 amino acids. The sequencing sample was made of PBMCs or T cells enriched from blood (not recorded which). V usage is TRBV19 and J usage is TRBJ1-5; tentatively, D is TRBD1 (5 bases). This TCR derives from a man aged 25 to 40 with acute COVID-19. CDR3 sequence reads: CASSILGERPQHF. CDR3 coding DNA: TGTGCCAGTAGTATATTAGGGGAAAGGCCCCAGCATTTT.